The text below deals with one TCR beta chain. CDR1 is DFQATT and CDR2 is SNEGSKA in the germline V gene (reference sequence). Trimming pared 8 bases from V and 8 bases from J, leaving 15 bases between. The CDR3 is 11 amino acids. These data are taken from a study of blood T cell repertoires in COVID-19. Profiled with immunoSEQ multiplex PCR; TCRdb holds only in-frame clones, not every one. This repertoire shows about 250,000 clones, 80% to 90% found once; its top ten account for 1.3% to 1.5%. The chain carries TRBV20-1 and TRBJ1-2; D perhaps matches TRBD1 (6 bases). This TCR came from a man older than 75 with acute or convalescent COVID-19. Material: peripheral blood. The CDR3 region is CSPKGGTGYTF. The CDR3 nucleotides are TGCAGTCCCAAGGGGGGGACGGGCTACACCTTC.